This T cell receptor beta chain is drawn from a study of blood T cell repertoires in COVID-19. Study-level background: Samples of COVID-19 (acute and convalescent) were obtained from the United States, Italy and Spain. PBMCs, B-cell-depleted T cells, or T cells provided the cDNA or gDNA that made up the material.

Germline assignment: CDR1 SGHTA and CDR2 FQGNSA. CDR3 length equals 15 residues. V lost 1 base, J lost 7 bases, and 6 bases stayed unmatched. Per the study methods: How many nucleated cells were present was estimated from reference gene primer amplification. Sequenced by immunoSEQ multiplex PCR; TCRdb stores in-frame clones only, minus some. Clone size and the V and J calls come from that table; the DNA yielded D and trimming. This table holds more than 200,000 clones, around nine tenths found once. The specimen was peripheral blood. This sequence originates from a woman in her sixties with acute or convalescent COVID-19. This chain uses TRBV7-2 with TRBJ1-2, with 10 bases matching TRBD1. CDR3 DNA: TGTGCCAGCAGCTTAGAGGGACAGGGGATAGGTGGCTACACCTTC. Its protein is CASSLEGQGIGGYTF.